Below, one TCR beta chain is given with its context. Germline CDR1 reads MNHEY; CDR2 reads SVGEGT. This CDR3 comprises 18 residues. V was clipped by 0 bases and J by 5 bases; unmatched bases: 12. Multiplex PCR, run in two rounds, amplified TCR beta CDR3 from genomic DNA. Primers (each specific to one TRBV or TRBJ gene) were used in first-round PCR. TCRdb analysed the multiplex PCR reads with MiXCR anew, one entry per CDR3 protein. The sample records approximately 8,200 distinct CDR3 sequences, over 50% being singletons. This sample is part of a study of prognosis after radiotherapy for stage I lung cancer.

The V call is TRBV6-2 or TRBV6-3, the J call TRBJ2-3; 9 bases fit TRBD2. This clonotype was sampled from a donor aged 50 or older with non-small cell lung cancer. This sample comprised PBMCs, obtained before or after stereotactic body radiation therapy (not recorded which). The CDR3 DNA reads as TGTGCCAGCAGTTACTCGATGTCCCTAGCGGGGTGGGTAGATACGCAGTATTTT. It yields the protein CASSYSMSLAGWVDTQYF.